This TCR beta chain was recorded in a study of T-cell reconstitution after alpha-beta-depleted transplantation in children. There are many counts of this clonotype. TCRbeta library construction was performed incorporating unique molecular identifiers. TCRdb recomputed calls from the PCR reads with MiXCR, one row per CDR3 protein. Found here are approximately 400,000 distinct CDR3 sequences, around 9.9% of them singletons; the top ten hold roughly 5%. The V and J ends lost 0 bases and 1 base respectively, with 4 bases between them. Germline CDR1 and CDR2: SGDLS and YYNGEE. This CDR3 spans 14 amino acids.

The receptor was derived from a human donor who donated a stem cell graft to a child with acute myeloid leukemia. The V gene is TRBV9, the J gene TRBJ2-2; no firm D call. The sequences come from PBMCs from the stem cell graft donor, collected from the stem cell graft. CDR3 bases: TGTGCCAGCAGCGTAGGGGTGAACACCGGGGAGCTGTTTTTT. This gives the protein CASSVGVNTGELFF.